Below are 20 T cell receptor beta chains sequenced from a single sample in a study of T-cell memory formation after mild COVID-19. Each CDR3 protein is one row after TCRdb ran MiXCR on the 5' RACE reads. The sample lists 350,000 or so distinct CDR3 sequences; about 20% were seen once. Sequences were obtained from PBMCs or a T cell subset sorted from them (not recorded which). The receptors originated from a man aged 18-30 years who had mild COVID-19 (a few samples of this study predate the infection). Cell type and time point are not known.

This clonotype showed up many times. V usage is TRBV5-1 and J usage is TRBJ2-3, with D unresolved. The CDR3 runs to 11 residues. Germline lookup yields CDR1 SGHRS and CDR2 YFSETQ. V lost 7 bases, J lost 6 bases, and 9 bases lay in between. The CDR3 protein is CASSLMDTQYF. Written as DNA, the CDR3 is TGCGCCAGCTCACTAATGGATACGCAGTATTTT.

The chain joins TRBV5-1 to TRBJ1-1; the D is unclear. The V gene's germline CDR1 is SGHRS and CDR2 YFSETQ. This CDR3 is 13 amino acids long. Deletions cut 0 bases from V and 5 bases from J, with 8 bases between. The CDR3 DNA reads TGCGCCAGCAGCTTGGTGCGGGAAACTGAAGCTTTCTTT. It encodes CASSLVRETEAFF. The full variable domain, with the rest looked up from reference TRBV5-1 and TRBJ1-1, is KAGVTQTPRYLIKTRGQQVTLSCSPISGHRSVSWYQQTPGQGLQFLFEYFSETQRNKGNFPGRFSGRQFSNSRSEMNVSTLELGDSALYLCASSLVRETEAFFGQGTRLTVV.

This clonotype was counted between two and nine times. The chain combines TRBV7-2 with TRBJ1-2, with 8 bases fitting TRBD1. Germline-derived CDR1 and CDR2 are SGHTA and FQGNSA. The trim removed 4 bases at V and 4 bases at J, leaving 11 bases unmatched. CDR3 size: 16 residues. CDR3 amino acids: CASSSTGGRWVYGYTF. CDR3 coding DNA: TGTGCCAGCAGCTCCACAGGGGGTCGGTGGGTCTATGGCTACACCTTC.

This rearrangement joins TRBV6-1 to TRBJ2-1; TRBD2 aligns across 7 bases. The length of the CDR3 is 14 residues. V shed 6 bases and J 7 bases; nucleotides not matched to a gene: 9. Germline V CDR1 and CDR2: MNHNS, SASEGT. The CDR3: CASRTWSGGNEQFF. Here the CDR3 DNA reads TGTGCCAGCAGGACCTGGTCCGGGGGGAATGAGCAGTTCTTC.

This clonotype was observed a few times. This chain connects TRBV20-1 to TRBJ1-1, with 7 bases matching TRBD1. Germline V lookup: CDR1 DFQATT, CDR2 SNEGSKA (reference sequence). Unmatched junction bases numbered 2, after V lost 3 bases and J lost 1 base. There are 13 residues in the CDR3. This CDR3 reads CSASRDRNTEAFF. The CDR3 coding sequence is TGCAGTGCTAGTAGGGACAGGAACACTGAAGCTTTCTTT.

This clonotype occurred many times. CDR3 sequence (DNA): TGTGCCAGCAGTTACTCTGGGGTCGGGACCAAAAACATTCAGTACTTC. It translates to CASSYSGVGTKNIQYF. J is TRBJ2-4 and V is TRBV6-5, with D perhaps TRBD2 (5 bases). This CDR3 has 16 residues. The V end was cut by 0 bases, the J end by 2 bases, with 11 bases between. Germline loops: CDR1 MNHEY, CDR2 SVGAGI.

The table lists this clonotype with a few counts. The chain couples TRBV5-1 to TRBJ2-2, with D perhaps TRBD2 (5 bases). The CDR3 consists of 16 residues. Germline V gene sequence: CDR1 SGHRS, CDR2 YFSETQ. V gave up 2 bases and J gave up 0 bases, with 11 bases separating them. CDR3 nucleotides: TGCGCCAGCAGCTTTCGGGGTTACGCGAACACCGGGGAGCTGTTTTTT. Translated, it gives CASSFRGYANTGELFF. The variable domain in full, with the rest retrieved from reference TRBV5-1 and TRBJ2-2, is KAGVTQTPRYLIKTRGQQVTLSCSPISGHRSVSWYQQTPGQGLQFLFEYFSETQRNKGNFPGRFSGRQFSNSRSEMNVSTLELGDSALYLCASSFRGYANTGELFFGEGSRLTVL.

This clonotype was recorded a few times. This sequence joins TRBV4-3 and TRBJ2-3; D is ambiguous. In germline, CDR1 is LGHNA, CDR2 YSLEER. CDR3 length equals 16 residues. V lost 0 bases and J 5 bases, leaving 15 bases between the germline ends. CDR3 DNA sequence: TGCGCCAGCAGCCAAGAAACGTCTTTGCTTGGAGATACGCAGTATTTT. This codes for CASSQETSLLGDTQYF.

This clonotype was detected a few times. Here the CDR3 DNA reads TGTGCCAGCTCACGCGGGGGCACAGATACGCAGTATTTT. Translated, it gives CASSRGGTDTQYF. The rearrangement uses TRBV18 and TRBJ2-3; weak D call: TRBD2 (6 bases). The length of the CDR3 is 13 residues. The germline V gene has CDR1 KGHSH and CDR2 LQKENI. V was trimmed by 4 bases and J by 1 base, leaving 6 bases between them.

The chain uses TRBV5-1 and TRBJ1-6; TRBD1 matches at 8 bases. The CDR3 is 15 residues long. With V trimmed by 2 bases and J by 9 bases, 7 bases remained unmatched. Germline V gene data show CDR1 as SGHRS and CDR2 as YFSETQ. The CDR3 coding sequence is TGCGCCAGCAGCTTCGGACAGGGCGTAGGTTCACCCCTCCACTTT. It translates to CASSFGQGVGSPLHF.

Notes on this clonotype: Sequence at one end of the junction differs from germline and may be a read error. The chain couples TRBV7-7 to TRBJ1-1; 7 positions agree with TRBD1. CDR1 is SSHAT, CDR2 FNYEAQ, per germline (reference sequence). The CDR3 totals 13 residues. The DNA for the CDR3 is TGTGCTAGCAGCTTAGTGACAGGGAGTGAAGCTTTCTTT. Its translation is CASSLVTGSEAFF.

This clonotype showed up just a few times. The rearrangement links TRBV6-6 to TRBJ2-7; D not resolved. Trimming cost V 6 bases and J 6 bases, with 15 bases left between them. CDR1 is MNHNY and CDR2 is SVGAGI in the germline V gene (reference sequence). The CDR3 is made up of 13 amino acids. The CDR3 here is CASRWALESEQYF. CDR3 sequence (DNA): TGTGCCAGCAGATGGGCCCTCGAGAGCGAGCAGTACTTC.

The chain links TRBV27 to TRBJ2-4, with a tentative D call TRBD1 (8 bases). V dropped 0 bases and J dropped 1 base, with 19 bases sitting between them. The CDR3 covers 19 residues. Germline V CDR1 and CDR2: MNHEY, SMNVEV (reference sequence). DNA for the CDR3: TGTGCCAGCAGTTTATCCCGACAGGGGCGGGAGTGGGCCAAAAACATTCAGTACTTC. Protein sequence: CASSLSRQGREWAKNIQYF.

V usage is TRBV7-2 and J usage is TRBJ2-5, with TRBD1 matching 7 bases. V was clipped by 6 bases and J by 5 bases; unmatched bases: 9. Germline-derived CDR1 and CDR2 are SGHTA and FQGNSA. This CDR3 spans 14 amino acids. The CDR3 sequence: CASRTTGTGETQYF. The DNA of the CDR3 is TGTGCCAGCAGGACGACAGGGACCGGGGAGACCCAGTACTTC.

This clonotype appeared a few times. The chain employs TRBV9 and TRBJ2-3, with 8 bases identical to TRBD1. CDR1 and CDR2 from the germline V gene are SGDLS and YYNGEE. The CDR3 has 15 amino acids. Germline trimming cut 0 bases from V and 2 bases from J; bases unmatched to any gene: 2. CDR3 loop: CASSVGDRYTDTQYF. In nucleotides, the CDR3 is TGTGCCAGCAGCGTAGGGGACAGGTACACAGATACGCAGTATTTT.

This clonotype was counted once. It may be a read error: a sequence one base away is much more abundant. CDR3 residues: CASKFGQCNEQYF. CDR3 DNA sequence: TGTGCCAGCAAATTTGGACAGTGCAACGAGCAGTACTTC. This chain connects TRBV3-1 to TRBJ2-7, with a tentative D call TRBD1 (6 bases). Germline CDR1 is LGHDT and CDR2 is YNNKEL (reference sequence). Trimming took 7 bases from V and 5 from J, leaving 15 bases between them. This CDR3 comprises 13 residues.

This clonotype was seen a few times. The V gene is TRBV6-2 or TRBV6-3, the J gene TRBJ1-1; TRBD1 matches 8 bases. Germline V CDR1 and CDR2: MNHEY, SVGEGT. V was clipped by 7 bases and J by 7 bases; unmatched bases: 5. CDR3 length: 12 amino acids. The CDR3 DNA reads as TGTGCCAGCACCCTACAGGGGGATGAAGCTTTCTTT. Protein: CASTLQGDEAFF.

This clonotype has only a few counts. The J gene is TRBJ2-1, the V gene TRBV5-1; 9 nucleotides agree with TRBD2. CDR1 SGHRS and CDR2 YFSETQ come from the germline V gene. Trimming at V came to 4 bases and at J to 0 bases, leaving 5 bases not matched to a gene. The CDR3 covers 16 residues. The CDR3 DNA reads TGCGCCAGCAGCCCGACTAGCGGTCGCTCCTACAATGAGCAGTTCTTC. Protein product: CASSPTSGRSYNEQFF.

A few counts support this clonotype. This sequence joins TRBV12-3 or TRBV12-4 and TRBJ1-2; 8 bases match TRBD1. The CDR3 loop spans 14 amino acids. V shed 10 bases and J 4 bases; nucleotides not matched to a gene: 11. The CDR3 here is CATGRQGLIYGYTF. CDR3 coding DNA: TGTGCCACAGGTCGACAGGGGCTTATCTATGGCTACACCTTC.

This clonotype has at least ten counts. This chain connects TRBV4-1 to TRBJ1-2; TRBD1 matches 8 bases. V dropped 0 bases and J dropped 4; count of bases not matched to a gene: 7. CDR3 length equals 16 residues. Germline lookup yields CDR1 MGHRA and CDR2 YSYEKL. CDR3 bases: TGCGCCAGCAGCCAAGACTGGGCAGGGGGCGGCTATGGCTACACCTTC. Protein sequence: CASSQDWAGGGYGYTF.